The 18 T cell receptor beta chains given below trace back to one sample, sequenced in a study of T cell repertoires in cytomegalovirus infection. In TCRdb, the reads were re-called with MiXCR into one record per CDR3 protein. The sample has roughly 500,000 distinct CDR3 sequences; about 33% are singletons. No antigen has been identified for these receptors. The sample was cultured PBMCs, taken from culture after CMV antigen stimulation. The receptors originated from a human donor in good health (CMV status not recorded). Some clones in this sample may be carry-over from other donors' samples.

V gene TRBV28 combines with J gene TRBJ2-1; D gene uncertain. The CDR3 totals 13 residues. Germline V gives CDR1 MDHEN, CDR2 SYDVKM. V gave up 2 bases and J gave up 10 bases, with 12 bases separating them. The CDR3 spells CASSLGDRPEQFF. CDR3 nucleotides: TGTGCCAGCAGTTTAGGAGATCGACCCGAGCAGTTCTTC. Combining the CDR3 with reference TRBV28 and TRBJ2-1 gives the whole variable domain DVKVTQSSRYLVKRTGEKVFLECVQDMDHENMFWYRQDPGLGLRLIYFSYDVKMKEKGDIPEGYSVSREKKERFSLILESASTNQTSMYLCASSLGDRPEQFFGPGTRLTVL.

J is TRBJ1-1 and V is TRBV19; tentative D call: TRBD1 (6 bases). Looked up from germline, CDR1 is LNHDA and CDR2 is SQIVND (reference sequence). CDR3 size: 13 residues. Trimming cost V 8 bases and J 0 bases, with 10 bases left between them. CDR3 bases: TGTGCCAGTTATGGACAGTTGAACACTGAAGCTTTCTTT. Its translation: CASYGQLNTEAFF.

In its sample, this clonotype was seen many times. This chain connects TRBV7-2 to TRBJ2-7; 7 bases fit TRBD2. The CDR3 runs 15 residues. Germline V gene data show CDR1 as SGHTA and CDR2 as FQGNSA. The trim removed 5 bases at V and 4 bases at J, leaving 11 bases unmatched. The CDR3 DNA reads as TGTGCCAGCAGCACATCCTGGGACGGGGGGTACGAGCAGTACTTC. This codes for CASSTSWDGGYEQYF. The full variable domain, with the rest looked up from reference TRBV7-2 and TRBJ2-7, is GAGVSQSPSNKVTEKGKDVELRCDPISGHTALYWYRQSLGQGLEFLIYFQGNSAPDKSGLPSDRFSAERTGGSVSTLTIQRTQQEDSAVYLCASSTSWDGGYEQYFGPGTRLTVT.

The V call is TRBV5-1, the J call TRBJ2-5; D gene unclear. CDR1 and CDR2 (germline): SGHRS, YFSETQ. Trimming shortened V by 0 bases and J by 2 bases, and 11 bases separated the two germline ends. CDR3 size: 15 residues. The CDR3 reads CASSLAVAVQETQYF. The CDR3 DNA sequence: TGCGCCAGCAGCTTGGCCGTCGCGGTACAAGAGACCCAGTACTTC.

The gene calls are TRBV11-3 and TRBJ2-1, with D possibly matching TRBD2 (5 bases). V was cut by 5 bases and J by 0 bases, with 20 bases left in between. The length of the CDR3 is 18 residues. Germline V gives CDR1 SGHNT, CDR2 YENEEA. The CDR3 DNA follows: TGTGCCAGCAGCCCATTAGCTCGAGGGCCTGTCTCCTACAATGAGCAGTTCTTC. Translating it yields CASSPLARGPVSYNEQFF.

This sequence joins TRBV12-5 and TRBJ1-1; 8 positions agree with TRBD1. This CDR3 spans 15 amino acids. Per the germline V gene, CDR1 is LGHNT and CDR2 is FRNRAP. The V segment lost 1 base and the J segment 4 bases; nucleotides outside the gene matches: 5. The DNA for the CDR3 is TGTGCTAGTGGTTTGGCTACAGGGGGGGCCACTGAAGCTTTCTTT. It encodes CASGLATGGATEAFF.

The chain carries TRBV7-2 and TRBJ1-2; D gene unclear. Trimming pared 6 bases from V and 6 bases from J, leaving 14 bases between. The germline V gene has CDR1 SGHTA and CDR2 FQGNSA. The CDR3 loop spans 13 amino acids. The CDR3 sequence is CASSSREGNGYTF. The CDR3 DNA is TGTGCCAGCAGTTCTAGGGAGGGCAATGGCTACACCTTC.

The table lists this clonotype with many counts. This rearrangement joins TRBV27 to TRBJ1-2; 10 bases fit TRBD1. CDR1 MNHEY and CDR2 SMNVEV come from the germline V gene (reference sequence). This CDR3 region has 15 residues. The trim removed 3 bases at V and 3 bases at J, leaving 4 bases unmatched. The CDR3 coding sequence is TGTGCCAGCAGTTTCGAGGGACAGGGGCACTATGGCTACACCTTC. This codes for CASSFEGQGHYGYTF.

The rearrangement joins TRBV10-1 to TRBJ2-7; the match to TRBD1 covers 7 bases. Germline assignment: CDR1 WNHNN and CDR2 SYGVQD (reference sequence). The CDR3 contains 14 residues. V lost 3 bases to trimming and J lost 2 bases; unmatched junction nucleotides: 4. This CDR3 is CASSDRGFTYEQYV. Here the CDR3 DNA reads TGCGCCAGCAGTGACAGGGGGTTCACCTACGAGCAGTACGTC.

The chain carries TRBV5-1 and TRBJ1-1; D is ambiguous. CDR3 length equals 13 residues. Germline assignment: CDR1 SGHRS and CDR2 YFSETQ. The V end was cut by 4 bases, the J end by 2 bases, with 9 bases between. The CDR3 protein is CASSVGHNTEAFF. The DNA for the CDR3 is TGCGCCAGCAGCGTAGGTCATAACACTGAAGCTTTCTTT.

The V and J genes are TRBV11-2 and TRBJ1-2; unclear D gene. Germline lookup yields CDR1 SGHAT and CDR2 FQNNGV. This CDR3 has 13 amino acids. Trimming removed 3 bases at V and 6 bases at J, with 11 bases between. CDR3 amino acids: CASSFTPKDGYTF. In DNA, the CDR3 is TGTGCCAGCAGCTTCACCCCCAAGGATGGCTACACCTTC. Full variable domain (missing parts from reference TRBV11-2 and TRBJ1-2): EAGVAQSPRYKIIEKRQSVAFWCNPISGHATLYWYQQILGQGPKLLIQFQNNGVVDDSQLPKDRFSAERLKGVDSTLKIQPAKLEDSAVYLCASSFTPKDGYTFGSGTRLTVV.

In this sample, this clonotype turned up a few times. The chain links TRBV5-4 to TRBJ1-6, with TRBD1 identical over 9 bases. V gave up 1 base and J gave up 10 bases; unmatched junction bases: 6. This CDR3 comprises 15 residues. Germline V gene data show CDR1 as SGHNT and CDR2 as YYREEE (reference sequence). The CDR3, as DNA: TGTGCCAGCAGCTTGTTGGGACAGGGCTGGTCACCCCTCCACTTT. It translates to CASSLLGQGWSPLHF.

This clonotype showed up just a few times. CDR3 sequence (DNA): TGTGCCAGCAGGAGGACTAGCGGGAGGGCCCTTCACACTTCAGATACGCAGTATTTT. It specifies CASRRTSGRALHTSDTQYF. The chain combines TRBV9 with TRBJ2-3; TRBD2 matches at 15 bases. V was clipped by 5 bases and J by 4 bases; unmatched bases: 14. Looked up from germline, CDR1 is SGDLS and CDR2 is YYNGEE. The length of the CDR3 is 19 residues.

About this clonotype itself: With a much larger clone just one base away, this may be a read error. J is TRBJ2-5 and V is TRBV7-2; D unresolved. Germline CDR1 SGHTA, CDR2 FQGNSA. The CDR3 extends over 14 amino acids. The chain's CDR3 is CANSLIPVQETQYF. The DNA of the CDR3 is TGTGCCAACAGCCTCATCCCCGTACAAGAGACCCAGTACTTC. Full variable domain (remainder filled in from reference TRBV7-2 and TRBJ2-5): GAGVSQSPSNKVTEKGKDVELRCDPISGHTALYWYRQSLGQGLEFLIYFQGNSAPDKSGLPSDRFSAERTGGSVSTLTIQRTQQEDSAVYLCANSLIPVQETQYFGPGTRLLVL.

This clonotype turned up a few times. The chain recombines TRBV30 with TRBJ1-6; 9 bases fit TRBD1. Per the germline V gene, CDR1 is GTSNPN and CDR2 is SVGIG (reference sequence). The CDR3 loop spans 18 amino acids. V trimming: 0 bases; J trimming: 7 bases; junction bases outside the gene matches: 13. CDR3 region: CAWSVHWSGQGLNSPLHF. The CDR3 DNA reads TGTGCCTGGAGTGTACACTGGTCGGGACAGGGCTTGAATTCACCCCTCCACTTT. The complete variable domain, with remaining parts taken from reference TRBV30 and TRBJ1-6, reads SQTIHQWPATLVQPVGSPLSLECTVEGTSNPNLYWYRQAAGRGLQLLFYSVGIGQISSEVPQNLSASRPQDRQFILSSKKLLLSDSGFYLCAWSVHWSGQGLNSPLHFGNGTRLTVT.

V is TRBV10-2 and J is TRBJ1-1; D is unresolved. Germline lookup yields CDR1 WSHSY and CDR2 SAAADI. This CDR3 has 12 residues. Trimming took 3 bases from V and 8 from J, leaving 10 bases between them. In nucleotides, the CDR3 is TGCGCCAGCAGTGATCGGAGCACAGAAGCTTTCTTT. Protein: CASSDRSTEAFF.

This chain joins TRBV7-9 and TRBJ2-5, with unresolved D. CDR1 SEHNR and CDR2 FQNEAQ come from the germline V gene (reference sequence). This CDR3 spans 15 amino acids. The V and J ends lost 3 bases and 0 bases respectively, with 11 bases between them. The CDR3: CASSFIDWYQETQYF. The DNA for the CDR3 is TGTGCCAGCAGCTTTATTGATTGGTACCAAGAGACCCAGTACTTC.

This clonotype showed up many times. V and J are TRBV7-2 and TRBJ2-1, with 9 bases identical to TRBD2. V lost 0 bases and J lost 7; bases outside the gene matches: 7. The germline V gene encodes CDR1 SGHTA and CDR2 FQGNSA. This CDR3 comprises 16 residues. The CDR3 nucleotides read TGTGCCAGCAGCTTAGCGCCAGCGGGAGGAACAAATGAGCAGTTCTTC. Amino acids: CASSLAPAGGTNEQFF.